A selection of T cell receptor beta chains follows, all from one sample in a study of naive and memory T cell subsets. TCRdb itself ran the UMI-ligation and nested PCR reads through MiXCR, one entry per CDR3 protein. The table lists around 160,000 distinct CDR3 sequences, about 17% of them singletons, with more than 0.13% in the top ten. Sequencing was carried out using naive CD4+ T cells from blood. These receptors were taken from a human donor in good health. The CDR3 runs from the conserved cysteine through the conserved F or W. D genes are given only for firm matches. Size is omitted from some rows. Given values are once, few, many or a class for expanded clones.

J gene: TRBJ1-5
clone size: NA
D gene: NA
V gene: TRBV2
CDR3 protein: CASTRQDFRARGNQPQHF
CDR3 DNA: TGTGCCAGCACCCGCCAGGACTTTAGGGCTAGGGGGAATCAGCCCCAGCATTTT

J gene: TRBJ2-7
clone size: many
D gene: NA
V gene: TRBV7-3
CDR3 protein: CASSLSGNSYEQYF
CDR3 DNA: TGTGCCAGCAGCTTAAGCGGCAACTCCTACGAGCAGTACTTC

J gene: TRBJ2-7
clone size: few
D gene: TRBD2
V gene: TRBV14
CDR3 protein: CASSQLAGGSYEQYF
CDR3 DNA: TGTGCCAGCAGCCAGTTAGCGGGAGGGAGCTACGAGCAGTACTTC

J gene: TRBJ2-6
clone size: NA
D gene: TRBD1
V gene: TRBV2
CDR3 protein: CASNDGQGLSGANVLTF
CDR3 DNA: TGTGCCAGCAATGACGGACAGGGCCTCTCTGGGGCCAACGTCCTGACTTTC

J gene: TRBJ1-5
clone size: NA
D gene: NA
V gene: TRBV5-6
CDR3 protein: CASTLGRSNQPQHF
CDR3 DNA: TGTGCCAGCACCCTGGGAAGGAGCAATCAGCCCCAGCATTTT

J gene: TRBJ2-7
clone size: NA
D gene: NA
V gene: TRBV29-1
CDR3 protein: CSVRPGHYEQYF
CDR3 DNA: TGCAGCGTGAGACCGGGACACTACGAGCAGTACTTC

J gene: TRBJ2-3
clone size: few
D gene: NA
V gene: TRBV29-1
CDR3 protein: CSVSGTLSPDTQYF
CDR3 DNA: TGCAGCGTTTCGGGCACCTTGAGCCCAGATACGCAGTATTTT

J gene: TRBJ2-2
clone size: NA
D gene: NA
V gene: TRBV4-3
CDR3 protein: CASSQEPLYTGELFF
CDR3 DNA: TGCGCCAGCAGCCAAGAACCGCTTTACACCGGGGAGCTGTTTTTT

J gene: TRBJ2-4
clone size: many
D gene: NA
V gene: TRBV7-6
CDR3 protein: CASSPSGLAWDLSKNIQYF
CDR3 DNA: TGTGCCAGCAGCCCTAGTGGGCTAGCGTGGGACCTGAGCAAAAACATTCAGTACTTC

J gene: TRBJ2-1
clone size: NA
D gene: NA
V gene: TRBV7-2
CDR3 protein: CASSREGASSYNEQFF
CDR3 DNA: TGTGCCAGCAGCCGGGAAGGGGCCAGCTCCTACAATGAGCAGTTCTTC

J gene: TRBJ2-7
clone size: few
D gene: NA
V gene: TRBV7-2
CDR3 protein: CASSLGKRLTEQYF
CDR3 DNA: TGTGCCAGCAGCTTAGGTAAACGGCTTACCGAGCAGTACTTC

J gene: TRBJ2-3
clone size: many
D gene: NA
V gene: TRBV20-1
CDR3 protein: CSARDHRGLSTDTQYF
CDR3 DNA: TGCAGTGCTAGAGATCATCGGGGCCTCAGCACAGATACGCAGTATTTT

J gene: TRBJ1-1
clone size: NA
D gene: NA
V gene: TRBV11-1
CDR3 protein: CASSQQKMNTEAFF
CDR3 DNA: TGTGCCAGCAGCCAACAGAAGATGAACACTGAAGCTTTCTTT

J gene: TRBJ1-1
clone size: NA
D gene: TRBD1
V gene: TRBV27
CDR3 protein: CATKGAWGTEAFF
CDR3 DNA: TGTGCCACCAAGGGGGCGTGGGGCACTGAAGCTTTCTTT

J gene: TRBJ2-5
clone size: NA
D gene: TRBD2
V gene: TRBV29-1
CDR3 protein: CSEAGGGQETQYF
CDR3 DNA: TGCAGCGAAGCGGGAGGCGGTCAAGAGACCCAGTACTTC

J gene: TRBJ2-3
clone size: NA
D gene: TRBD2
V gene: TRBV11-2
CDR3 protein: CASSFNVPREGRRDTQYF
CDR3 DNA: TGTGCCAGCAGCTTTAATGTTCCACGGGAGGGCCGAAGAGATACGCAGTATTTT

J gene: TRBJ1-1
clone size: few
D gene: NA
V gene: TRBV5-6
CDR3 protein: CASSLRGRTEAFF
CDR3 DNA: TGTGCCAGCAGCTTGCGGGGCCGCACTGAAGCTTTCTTT

J gene: TRBJ2-1
clone size: few
D gene: NA
V gene: TRBV29-1
CDR3 protein: CSVEPGRPYNEQFF
CDR3 DNA: TGCAGCGTTGAGCCGGGGCGACCCTACAATGAGCAGTTCTTC

J gene: TRBJ2-1
clone size: NA
D gene: TRBD2
V gene: TRBV10-3
CDR3 protein: CAISDPSGYWGSYNEQFF
CDR3 DNA: TGTGCCATCAGTGATCCTAGCGGGTATTGGGGCTCCTACAATGAGCAGTTCTTC

J gene: TRBJ2-7
clone size: few
D gene: TRBD2
V gene: TRBV3-1
CDR3 protein: CASSPTSGSVSEQYF
CDR3 DNA: TGTGCCAGCAGCCCGACTAGCGGGAGTGTGAGCGAGCAGTACTTC

J gene: TRBJ1-1
clone size: once
D gene: NA
V gene: TRBV29-1
CDR3 protein: CSVGDPRVGRGNTEAFF
CDR3 DNA: TGCAGCGTTGGAGATCCTAGGGTGGGCAGGGGGAACACTGAAGCTTTCTTT

J gene: TRBJ2-7
clone size: many
D gene: NA
V gene: TRBV4-2
CDR3 protein: CASSQAQESSYEQYF
CDR3 DNA: TGTGCCAGCAGCCAGGCACAGGAGAGCTCCTACGAGCAGTACTTC

J gene: TRBJ2-2
clone size: many
D gene: NA
V gene: TRBV15
CDR3 protein: CATSKKRRQLNTGELFF
CDR3 DNA: TGTGCCACCAGCAAGAAGAGGAGACAGTTGAACACCGGGGAGCTGTTTTTT

J gene: TRBJ1-4
clone size: NA
D gene: TRBD1
V gene: TRBV5-5
CDR3 protein: CASSPIGTGVSQKLFF
CDR3 DNA: TGTGCCAGCAGCCCTATCGGGACAGGCGTTTCCCAAAAACTGTTTTTT

J gene: TRBJ1-5
clone size: few
D gene: NA
V gene: TRBV7-2
CDR3 protein: CASSLVEGVVQPQHF
CDR3 DNA: TGTGCCAGCAGCTTAGTCGAGGGTGTTGTGCAGCCCCAGCATTTT

J gene: TRBJ2-5
clone size: NA
D gene: NA
V gene: TRBV6-2/TRBV6-3
CDR3 protein: CASSYSRSRREETQYF
CDR3 DNA: TGTGCCAGCAGTTACTCGAGGTCCAGGCGAGAAGAGACCCAGTACTTC